This TCR beta chain was retrieved from a study of T-cell memory formation after mild COVID-19. Study overall: The two donors had largely donor-specific TCR clusters.

cDNA libraries for TCR alpha and TCR beta, carrying sample barcodes and UMIs, came from 5'RACE with constant-segment primers. One entry per CDR3 protein, called by TCRdb with MiXCR from the 5' RACE reads. Seen here are roughly 110,000 distinct CDR3 sequences, 9.5% to 15% observed once, and the top ten hold roughly 27%. Broader study findings: Day 15 to 85 contractors were CD4/CD8 balanced; later expanders leaned CD4+. Clones that contracted clustered mainly in CM and EM if CD4+ and in EMRA if CD8+.

Germline V gene data show CDR1 as SGHRS and CDR2 as YFSETQ. The CDR3 contains 14 residues. V was pared by 2 bases and J by 3 bases, with 12 bases between. On this clonotype: As yet, its antigen is unknown.

This sequence originates from an adult woman who had mild COVID-19 (a few samples of this study predate the infection). Cell type and time point are not known. This sequence joins TRBV5-1 and TRBJ2-7; possibly TRBD1 for D (5 bases). The sequenced sample was PBMCs or a T cell subset sorted from them (not recorded which). The CDR3 DNA sequence: TGCGCCAGCAGCTTACTAACAGGACACTACGAGCAGTACTTC. Its translation: CASSLLTGHYEQYF. The whole variable domain, remainder taken from reference TRBV5-1 and TRBJ2-7, is KAGVTQTPRYLIKTRGQQVTLSCSPISGHRSVSWYQQTPGQGLQFLFEYFSETQRNKGNFPGRFSGRQFSNSRSEMNVSTLELGDSALYLCASSLLTGHYEQYFGPGTRLTVT.